This record looks at one TCR beta chain sequence and its context. Its antigen remains unknown. 60 Vbeta and 13 Jbeta primers were used in PCR. Profiled with immunoSEQ multiplex PCR; TCRdb holds only in-frame clones, not every one. The sample data list under 200,000 clones. V gave up 9 bases and J gave up 0 bases; unmatched junction bases: 5. CDR1 and CDR2 (germline): ENHRY, SYGVKD. The CDR3 spans 13 residues. The record originates from a study of cytomegalovirus exposure and HLA in healthy donors. Study overall: Of roughly 360 genotyped donors, about 81% grouped in the Caucasian-associated ancestry cluster. Study results and limitations: Later on, a genetic analysis was performed. It linked a missense variant in DCLRE1C with V- and J-gene trimming of TCR beta. Reports showed the classifier diagnosing cytomegalovirus status with high specificity and sensitivity. Upon later analysis, TCR association rates were observed to vary by HLA locus, being highest for DRB1 and lowest for HLA-C.

This TCR was sampled from a woman under 30 in good health and CMV-seropositive. Sequencing input: PBMCs. This chain joins TRBV10-3 and TRBJ2-7; 7 bases fit TRBD2. CDR3 residues: CAIGTTSSYEQYF. CDR3 nucleotide sequence: TGTGCCATAGGGACTACAAGCTCCTACGAGCAGTACTTC.